This T cell receptor (beta chain) emerged from a study of read filtering for tumor transcriptome and immune sequencing. Study summary: Revised staging placed 8 or 9 patients in R-ISS I, about 16 in II, more than five in III. Findings of the study overall: Dropping single-read clonotypes raised IR-seq and RNA-seq shared-clonotype correlation.

CDR1 and CDR2 from the germline V gene are SQVTM and ANQGSEA. This CDR3 comprises 11 residues. Trimming stripped 3 bases from V and 8 bases from J, with 8 bases between. This clonotype was counted many times. What it recognizes is unknown. This library used about 360 ng RNA and molecular barcoded adaptors spanning alpha/delta and beta/gamma chains. From the reads, TCRdb called clonotypes with MiXCR, one entry per CDR3 protein. The table has 20,000 to 30,000 distinct CDR3 sequences, about 20% seen once. The genes are TRBV29-1 and TRBJ2-1; no reliable D call. Sequencing input: a population of CD138-negative cells sorted from bone marrow. This TCR was sampled from a donor aged 40 or over with multiple myeloma. CDR3 bases: TGCAGCGTTGAGGAGAAAGATGAGCAGTTCTTC. Its translation: CSVEEKDEQFF.